Below, one T cell receptor beta chain is given with its context. In germline, CDR1 is SQVTM, CDR2 ANQGSEA. The CDR3 is 11 amino acids. Researchers attached unique molecular identifiers to individual cDNA molecules. Using its own MiXCR run on the 5' RACE reads, TCRdb lists one record per CDR3 protein. The repertoire consists of approximately 79,000 distinct CDR3 sequences, with roughly 12% occurring once and the leading ten covering around 1.1%. This sample is part of a study of early T cells in non-severe SARS-CoV-2 infection. At the level of the study: Bulk RNA isolated from unsorted whole blood underwent sequencing; chains were not paired.

Sequenced sample: whole blood. This TCR derives from an adult who was a healthcare worker with PCR-confirmed SARS-CoV-2 infection or an uninfected control (not recorded which). The chain joins TRBV29-1 to TRBJ1-4; tentatively, D is TRBD1 (5 bases). CDR3 bases: TGCGGGGGACTCGATAATGAAAAACTGTTTTTT. The encoded protein is CGGLDNEKLFF.